Detailed here is one TCR beta chain. Germline values: CDR1 MNHNS, CDR2 SASEGT. This CDR3 region has 15 residues. Trimming took 1 base from V and 4 from J, leaving 10 bases between them. The record originates from a study of T cell changes during pregnancy in multiple sclerosis. TCRdb's table, derived via immunoSEQ multiplex PCR, lists solely in-frame clones and lacks some. Among about 80,000 clones, roughly 94% were seen once, and the ten largest hold about 2.5%. The receptor was isolated from a female donor with multiple sclerosis, enrolled in a pregnancy study. The chain recombines TRBV6-1 with TRBJ2-2; possible D gene TRBD2, 6 bases. The sequenced sample was peripheral blood, obtained before pregnancy. CDR3 in amino acids: CASSEGLGGTGELFF. Here the CDR3 DNA reads TGTGCCAGCAGTGAAGGGCTGGGGGGCACCGGGGAGCTGTTTTTT.